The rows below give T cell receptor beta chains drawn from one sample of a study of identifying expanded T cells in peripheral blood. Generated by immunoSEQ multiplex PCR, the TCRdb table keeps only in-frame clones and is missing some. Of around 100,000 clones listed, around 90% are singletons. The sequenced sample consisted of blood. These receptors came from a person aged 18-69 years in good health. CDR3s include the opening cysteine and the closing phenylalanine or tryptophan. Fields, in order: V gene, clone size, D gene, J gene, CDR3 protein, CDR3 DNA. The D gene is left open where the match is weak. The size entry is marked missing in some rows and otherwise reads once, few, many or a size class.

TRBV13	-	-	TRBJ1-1	CASSRLMEDTEAFF	TGTGCCAGCAGCCGATTGATGGAGGACACTGAAGCTTTCTTT
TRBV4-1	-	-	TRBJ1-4	CASRGGLSTNEKLFF	TGCGCCTCCCGGGGGGGGCTTTCAACTAATGAAAAACTGTTTTTT
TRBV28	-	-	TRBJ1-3	CASSFRRSSGNTIYF	TGTGCCAGCAGTTTCCGTCGGAGCTCTGGAAACACCATATATTTT
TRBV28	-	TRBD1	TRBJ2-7	CASSYRVGQGAMYEQYF	TGTGCCAGCAGTTATCGCGTAGGACAGGGGGCAATGTACGAGCAGTACTTC
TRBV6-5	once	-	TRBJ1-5	CASSPRGSHQPQHF	TGTGCCAGCAGCCCCCGCGGGTCCCATCAGCCCCAGCATTTT
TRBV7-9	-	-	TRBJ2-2	CASSLAGGELFF	TGTGCCAGCAGCTTAGCGGGCGGGGAGCTGTTTTTT
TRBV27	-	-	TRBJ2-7	CASSLSILSYEQYF	TGTGCCAGCAGTTTATCGATTCTGAGCTACGAGCAGTACTTC
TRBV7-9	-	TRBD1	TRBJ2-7	CASSLPNGTGAYEQYF	TGTGCCAGCAGCTTACCGAACGGGACAGGGGCCTACGAGCAGTACTTC
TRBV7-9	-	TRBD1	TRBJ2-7	CASSPEGQGLLYEQYF	TGTGCCAGCAGCCCCGAGGGACAGGGCCTACTCTACGAGCAGTACTTC
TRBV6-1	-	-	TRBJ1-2	CASSELPTDYGYTF	TGTGCCAGCAGTGAACTTCCCACTGACTATGGCTACACCTTC
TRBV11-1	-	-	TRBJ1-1	CASTSHGALGTEAFF	TGTGCCAGCACCTCCCACGGGGCCCTGGGCACTGAAGCTTTCTTT
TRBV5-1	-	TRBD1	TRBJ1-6	CASSLVGQGPYNSPLHF	TGCGCCAGCAGCTTGGTGGGACAGGGACCCTATAATTCACCCCTCCACTTT
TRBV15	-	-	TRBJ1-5	CATSRRLGDRQPQHF	TGTGCCACCAGCAGGAGACTAGGGGATCGCCAGCCCCAGCATTTT
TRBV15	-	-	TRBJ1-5	CATSRVWGNLPQPQHF	TGTGCCACCAGCAGAGTATGGGGTAACCTCCCTCAGCCCCAGCATTTT
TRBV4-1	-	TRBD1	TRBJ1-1	CASSSGQGFGKAFF	TGCGCCAGCAGCTCTGGACAGGGTTTTGGAAAAGCTTTCTTT
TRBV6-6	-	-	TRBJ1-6	CASRYPGGPNSPLHF	TGTGCCAGCCGTTACCCCGGGGGACCCAATTCACCCCTCCACTTT
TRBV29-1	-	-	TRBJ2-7	CSVDAGLGYEQYF	TGCAGCGTTGATGCGGGCCTGGGCTACGAGCAGTACTTC
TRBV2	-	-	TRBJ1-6	CASSDGRYGSSPLHF	TGTGCCAGCAGTGATGGTCGGTACGGGTCTTCACCCCTCCACTTT
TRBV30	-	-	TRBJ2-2	CAWSVERAGELFF	TGTGCCTGGAGTGTAGAGAGGGCCGGGGAGCTGTTTTTT
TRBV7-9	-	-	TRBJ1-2	CASRKDVYGYTF	TGTGCCAGCAGAAAGGACGTCTATGGCTACACCTTC
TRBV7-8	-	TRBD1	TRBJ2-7	CARTGTGGYEQYF	TGTGCCAGGACCGGGACAGGGGGCTACGAGCAGTACTTC
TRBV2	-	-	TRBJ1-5	CASSDRRAAQHF	TGTGCCAGCAGTGATCGGAGGGCGGCCCAGCATTTT
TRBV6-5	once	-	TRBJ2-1	CASSQPQGNEQFF	TGTGCCAGCAGCCAACCGCAGGGGAATGAGCAGTTCTTC
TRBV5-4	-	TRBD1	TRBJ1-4	CASSSRGQGNEKLFF	TGTGCCAGCAGCTCGAGAGGACAGGGTAATGAAAAACTGTTTTTT
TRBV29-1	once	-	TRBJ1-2	CSVGEAGASNYGYTF	TGCAGCGTTGGTGAGGCAGGCGCATCTAACTATGGCTACACCTTC
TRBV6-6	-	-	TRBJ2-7	CATLRDTYEQYF	TGTGCCACCCTCCGGGACACTTACGAGCAGTACTTC
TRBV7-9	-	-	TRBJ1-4	CASSSRSASEKLFF	TGTGCCAGCAGCTCGCGAAGTGCGTCTGAAAAACTGTTTTTT
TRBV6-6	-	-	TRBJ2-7	CASSYGVYEQYF	TGTGCCAGCAGTTACGGGGTCTACGAGCAGTACTTC
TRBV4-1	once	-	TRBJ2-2	CASSLGGWLFF	TGCGCCAGCAGCCTCGGGGGCTGGCTGTTTTTT
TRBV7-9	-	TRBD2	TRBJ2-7	CASGLASEQYF	TGTGCCAGCGGACTAGCGAGCGAGCAGTACTTC
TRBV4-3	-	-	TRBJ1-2	CASSLSRDVDGYTF	TGCGCCAGCAGCCTTAGCCGGGACGTCGATGGCTACACCTTC
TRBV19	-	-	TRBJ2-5	CASTSTGAETQYF	TGTGCCAGTACTTCTACGGGCGCAGAGACCCAGTACTTC
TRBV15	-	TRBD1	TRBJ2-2	CATSRPGDRTGGTGELFF	TGTGCCACCAGCAGGCCTGGGGACCGGACAGGGGGCACCGGGGAGCTGTTTTTT
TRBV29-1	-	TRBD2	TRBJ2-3	CSVNSGGGDTQYF	TGCAGCGTCAATAGCGGGGGAGGGGATACGCAGTATTTT
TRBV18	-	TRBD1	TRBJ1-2	CASPQPGQGANYGYTF	TGTGCCAGCCCACAACCCGGCCAGGGGGCCAACTATGGCTACACCTTC
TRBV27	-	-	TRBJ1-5	CASSFSWGNQPQHF	TGTGCCAGCAGTTTCTCCTGGGGCAATCAGCCCCAGCATTTT
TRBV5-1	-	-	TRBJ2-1	CASSLGAGYNEQFF	TGCGCCAGCAGCTTGGGGGCGGGGTACAATGAGCAGTTCTTC
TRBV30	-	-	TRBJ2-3	CAWSVGGGTDTQYF	TGTGCCTGGAGTGTAGGGGGGGGAACAGATACGCAGTATTTT
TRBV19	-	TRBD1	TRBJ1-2	CASSIGTGVYGYTF	TGTGCCAGTAGTATTGGGACAGGGGTTTATGGCTACACCTTC
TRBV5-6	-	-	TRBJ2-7	CASSLGGPYEQYF	TGTGCCAGCAGCTTGGGGGGACCCTACGAGCAGTACTTC
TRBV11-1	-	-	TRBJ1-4	CASSRSGVNEKLFF	TGTGCCAGCAGCCGAAGCGGGGTTAATGAAAAACTGTTTTTT
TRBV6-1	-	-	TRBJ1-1	CASSLRGNTEAFF	TGTGCCAGCAGTCTCAGGGGAAACACTGAAGCTTTCTTT
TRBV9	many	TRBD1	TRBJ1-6	CASSVTGTGYSPLHF	TGTGCCAGCAGCGTAACCGGGACAGGGTATTCACCCCTCCACTTT
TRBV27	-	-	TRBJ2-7	CASSFGPDSYEQYF	TGTGCCAGCAGTTTTGGGCCAGACTCCTACGAGCAGTACTTC
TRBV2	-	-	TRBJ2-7	CASRRQGGQYF	TGTGCCAGCAGGCGGCAGGGCGGGCAGTACTTC
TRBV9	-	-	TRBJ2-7	CASSAQGLDEQYF	TGTGCCAGCAGCGCCCAGGGGCTGGACGAGCAGTACTTC
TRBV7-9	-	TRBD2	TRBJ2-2	CASTHRNGLAGRTGELFF	TGTGCCAGCACCCATCGGAATGGTCTAGCGGGGCGGACCGGGGAGCTGTTTTTT
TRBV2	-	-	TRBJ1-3	CASRGTDHSGNTIYF	TGTGCCAGCAGAGGGACGGACCACTCTGGAAACACCATATATTTT
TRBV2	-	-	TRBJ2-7	CASTVFSDGSYEQYF	TGTGCCAGCACCGTCTTTAGCGACGGCTCCTACGAGCAGTACTTC